One sample yielded the 21 T cell receptor beta chains listed below, sequenced in a study of blood T cell repertoires in COVID-19. Assay used: immunoSEQ multiplex PCR; TCRdb lists only in-frame clones, some missing. The sample lists a few hundred thousand clones; roughly 80% were seen once. Sequencing was performed on peripheral blood. The receptors shown here come from a human donor with acute or convalescent COVID-19. The donor label of this sample is uncertain.

The V call is TRBV30, the J call TRBJ1-1; D possibly corresponds to TRBD1 (5 bases). The CDR3 extends over 13 amino acids. Germline CDR1 and CDR2: GTSNPN and SVGIG (reference sequence). With 5 bases removed from V and 7 bases from J, the gap between germline ends came to 17 bases. CDR3 nucleotide sequence: TGTGCCTGGTCTCTAAACGTTCAGGGTGAAGCTTTCTTT. Protein product: CAWSLNVQGEAFF.

This clone was observed a few times. Other DNA sequences from this sample encode an identical CDR3 as well. The chain recombines TRBV6-5 with TRBJ2-7; TRBD1 matches 9 bases. Germline lookup yields CDR1 MNHEY and CDR2 SVGAGI. The CDR3 contains 13 residues. V shed 9 bases, J shed 2 bases, and the junction held 5 bases outside the gene matches. CDR3 sequence: CASSRDRAYEQYF. In nucleotides, the CDR3 is TGTGCCAGTTCCCGGGACAGGGCCTACGAGCAGTACTTC.

V and J are TRBV11-2 and TRBJ2-5, with D possibly being TRBD1 (5 bases). The CDR3 is 17 amino acids. Looked up from germline, CDR1 is SGHAT and CDR2 is FQNNGV. The V end lost 3 bases, the J end lost 5 bases, and 22 bases lay between the germline ends. The CDR3 loop reads CASSFSFPLGASETQYF. CDR3 DNA: TGTGCCAGCAGCTTTTCGTTCCCCTTAGGGGCCTCGGAGACCCAGTACTTC.

This clone was seen ten or more times. The chain recombines TRBV5-4 with TRBJ1-2; TRBD1 is a possible D gene (6 bases). Trimming took off 0 bases at V and 5 bases at J, with 14 bases between the two ends. The length of the CDR3 is 15 residues. Germline loops: CDR1 SGHNT, CDR2 YYREEE (reference sequence). CDR3 protein: CASSLETGPVYGYTF. The CDR3 DNA follows: TGTGCCAGCAGCTTGGAAACAGGGCCCGTGTATGGCTACACCTTC.

V and J are TRBV6-1 and TRBJ1-3, with a tentative D call TRBD1 (5 bases). Deletions cut 2 bases from V and 2 bases from J, with 10 bases between. CDR3 length: 15 residues. Germline CDR1 is MNHNS and CDR2 is SASEGT. The CDR3 sequence is CASSELQGPGNTIYF. The CDR3, as DNA: TGTGCCAGCAGTGAATTGCAGGGTCCTGGAAACACCATATATTTT.

This clone was detected once. Different DNA sequences within this sample yield the same CDR3. The V gene is TRBV18, the J gene TRBJ1-1; D unclear. With 3 bases removed from V and 4 bases from J, the gap between germline ends came to 9 bases. This CDR3 has 13 residues. Germline V gene data show CDR1 as KGHSH and CDR2 as LQKENI. The CDR3 coding sequence is TGTGCCAGCTCACCCGGCCCAGGCACTGAAGCTTTCTTT. Protein product: CASSPGPGTEAFF.

The CDR3: CASSPTASSYNSPLHF. CDR3 DNA sequence: TGTGCCAGCTCACCGACAGCCAGCTCCTATAATTCACCCCTCCACTTT. The chain is built from TRBV18 and TRBJ1-6; tentatively, D is TRBD1 (5 bases). Germline CDR1 and CDR2: KGHSH and LQKENI. V was shortened by 3 bases and J by 0 bases, with 9 bases between the two germline ends. The CDR3 spans 16 residues.

This clone was counted only a few times. The chain combines TRBV7-6 with TRBJ2-7, with TRBD2 as a possible D gene (5 bases). V was cut by 0 bases and J by 0 bases, with 9 bases left in between. Per the germline V gene, CDR1 is SGHVS and CDR2 is FNYEAQ. This CDR3 is built from 15 residues. CDR3 coding DNA: TGTGCCAGCAGCTTAGCGGAGCGGAGCTCCTACGAGCAGTACTTC. This translates into CASSLAERSSYEQYF.

The chain links TRBV7-9 to TRBJ1-1; TRBD1 is a possible D gene (5 bases). Trimming stripped 2 bases from V and 0 bases from J, with 10 bases between. CDR1 and CDR2 from the germline V gene are SEHNR and FQNEAQ (reference sequence). The CDR3 is made up of 15 amino acids. The CDR3 protein is CASSLRQGMNTEAFF. The DNA of the CDR3 is TGTGCCAGCAGCTTAAGGCAGGGCATGAACACTGAAGCTTTCTTT.

The gene calls are TRBV27 and TRBJ1-2; possibly TRBD1 for D (6 bases). V was cut by 3 bases and J by 1 base, with 9 bases left in between. Germline CDR1 and CDR2: MNHEY and SMNVEV (reference sequence). CDR3 length equals 14 residues. CDR3 amino acids: CASSFSDSNYGYTF. In nucleotides, the CDR3 is TGTGCCAGCAGTTTCTCGGACAGTAACTATGGCTACACCTTC.

The chain joins TRBV28 to TRBJ1-3, with 7 positions matching TRBD1. V dropped 7 bases and J dropped 4; count of bases not matched to a gene: 7. The CDR3 has 14 amino acids. In germline, CDR1 is MDHEN, CDR2 SYDVKM. DNA for the CDR3: TGTGCCAGCACCCTGACAGGGCGGGGAAACACCATATATTTT. Its translation is CASTLTGRGNTIYF. Looking up the rest from reference TRBV28 and TRBJ1-3 gives the full variable domain: DVKVTQSSRYLVKRTGEKVFLECVQDMDHENMFWYRQDPGLGLRLIYFSYDVKMKEKGDIPEGYSVSREKKERFSLILESASTNQTSMYLCASTLTGRGNTIYFGEGSWLTVV.

This clone was seen just once. The chain is built from TRBV2 and TRBJ2-3; 7 bases match TRBD1. There are 15 residues in the CDR3. CDR1 and CDR2 (germline): SNHLY, FYNNEI. V lost 6 bases to trimming and J lost 0 bases; unmatched junction nucleotides: 6. The CDR3 coding sequence is TGTGCCAGCAGACCGGGACAGACTAGCACAGATACGCAGTATTTT. Protein: CASRPGQTSTDTQYF. Looking up the rest from reference TRBV2 and TRBJ2-3 gives the full variable domain: EPEVTQTPSHQVTQMGQEVILRCVPISNHLYFYWYRQILGQKVEFLVSFYNNEISEKSEIFDDQFSVERPDGSNFTLKIRSTKLEDSAMYFCASRPGQTSTDTQYFGPGTRLTVL.

This rearrangement joins TRBV2 to TRBJ2-1; D remains ambiguous. This CDR3 is 13 amino acids long. V dropped 4 bases and J dropped 10 bases, with 14 bases sitting between them. Germline values: CDR1 SNHLY, CDR2 FYNNEI. DNA of the CDR3: TGTGCCAGCAGTGGTCCAGCGCGCTGGGAGCAGTTCTTC. Residues: CASSGPARWEQFF.

This clone was recorded once. The V gene is TRBV2, the J gene TRBJ1-1, with D possibly TRBD1 on 5 matching bases. V was shortened by 7 bases and J by 1 base, with 10 bases between the two germline ends. The CDR3 sequence is 13 residues long. Germline CDR1 and CDR2: SNHLY and FYNNEI. CDR3 coding DNA: TGTGCCAGCACTTCAGGGTGGAACACTGAAGCTTTCTTT. It encodes CASTSGWNTEAFF.

The rearrangement joins TRBV27 to TRBJ2-7, with TRBD2 matching over 12 bases. Germline CDR1 is MNHEY and CDR2 is SMNVEV (reference sequence). This CDR3 has 15 amino acids. V dropped 7 bases and J dropped 3; count of bases not matched to a gene: 7. CDR3 bases: TGTGCCAGCAAGCTGTCTAGCGGGGGGGACTACGAGCAGTACTTC. The encoded protein is CASKLSSGGDYEQYF.

The chain uses TRBV5-1 and TRBJ2-2; no firm D call. CDR3 length: 14 residues. V lost 0 bases to trimming and J lost 8 bases, with 11 bases between them. Germline V gives CDR1 SGHRS, CDR2 YFSETQ. The CDR3 here is CASSLGKESGELFF. CDR3 DNA: TGCGCCAGCAGCTTGGGAAAGGAGTCGGGGGAGCTGTTTTTT.

The chain joins TRBV19 to TRBJ2-7; a weak D match, TRBD1 (5 bases). The germline V and J ends were trimmed by 3 bases and 3 bases, with 15 bases remaining between them. Looked up from germline, CDR1 is LNHDA and CDR2 is SQIVND (reference sequence). This CDR3 contains 15 residues. The DNA of the CDR3 is TGTGCCAGTAGTATGGTCTGGACAAACCTCTACGAGCAGTACTTC. Protein product: CASSMVWTNLYEQYF.

The V call is TRBV11-2, the J call TRBJ2-1, with D uncertain. The CDR3 is 11 residues long. V was pared by 5 bases and J by 5 bases, with 4 bases between. From germline, CDR1 is SGHAT and CDR2 FQNNGV. DNA for the CDR3: TGTGCCAGCAGCCTTAACAATGAGCAGTTCTTC. Translated, it gives CASSLNNEQFF.

This chain connects TRBV19 to TRBJ2-1; D is unclear. Germline loops: CDR1 LNHDA, CDR2 SQIVND (reference sequence). This CDR3 comprises 14 residues. Deletions cut 6 bases from V and 1 base from J, with 10 bases between. The CDR3 nucleotides are TGTGCCAGTAGCCCCGGTCTGTCCTACAATGAGCAGTTCTTC. Its translation is CASSPGLSYNEQFF.

The CDR3 sequence: CAISDLGGQPQHF. In DNA, the CDR3 is TGTGCCATCAGTGACCTAGGAGGTCAGCCCCAGCATTTT. The rearrangement uses TRBV10-3 and TRBJ1-5, with D unresolved. V was clipped by 3 bases and J by 6 bases, with 9 bases between them. CDR1 is ENHRY and CDR2 is SYGVKD in the germline V gene. The CDR3 runs to 13 residues.

The chain uses TRBV7-9 and TRBJ1-2; D gene unclear. The CDR3 loop spans 16 amino acids. Germline V gene sequence: CDR1 SEHNR, CDR2 FQNEAQ (reference sequence). The V gene lost 1 base and the J gene lost 8 bases, with 20 bases spanning the gap. The CDR3 DNA sequence: TGTGCCAGCAGCTTAGTGGCCCCCTGGGCGGGTCAGGGCTACACCTTC. Residues: CASSLVAPWAGQGYTF.